This T cell receptor beta chain is drawn from a study of siplizumab effects on memory and regulatory T cells. V lost 4 bases, J lost 3 bases, and 9 bases lay in between. Germline values: CDR1 SGHDN, CDR2 FVKESK. The CDR3 spans 13 residues. This clone was seen a handful of times. No antigen is known for it. Clones were read by immunoSEQ multiplex PCR, and TCRdb kept only the in-frame ones, dropping some. Here the sample spans 90,000 to 120,000 clones, over 90% being singletons. Study results and caveats: No naive or memory phenotype could be assigned to roughly 75-95% of proliferating clones.

Material: Tregs sorted from blood. The chain recombines TRBV14 with TRBJ1-1; no clear D. The receptor was isolated from a human donor in good health. DNA for the CDR3: TGTGCCAGCAGCCTCACCTGGGACACTGAAGCTTTCTTT. Its protein is CASSLTWDTEAFF.